This TCR beta chain was recovered during a study of identical twins. With regard to this clonotype: Antigen: not known. An end of the junction does not agree with germline; a read error may underlie this.

The CDR3 totals 11 residues. Germline loops: CDR1 ENHRY, CDR2 SYGVKD. A template switching step contributed a universal primer site, while unique molecular identifiers were present in the cDNA. TCRdb processed the 5' RACE reads anew with MiXCR; each CDR3 protein has one entry. The data show about 520,000 distinct CDR3 sequences, around 20% seen once. Study conclusions and caveats: The more abundant beta clonotypes in cord blood had fewer insertions, and memory repertoires did not show this.

These data were also reused for a study on T cells expressing NK-cell markers. According to that study: Most of the eight sequenced donors tested HCMV-seropositive; one tested seronegative. Of the CD8+ T cells in more than five donors, about 1.0-7.5% belonged to dominant NKG2C+ clonotypes.

The sample comprised CD4+ T cells sorted from blood. The TCR was taken from a young woman in good health. The V and J genes are TRBV10-3 and TRBJ1-2; D may be TRBD1 (5 bases). CDR3 sequence (DNA): TGTGCCATCGCAGGGAACTATGGCCACACCTTC. The encoded protein is CAIAGNYGHTF.